The rows below give T cell receptor beta chains drawn from one sample of a study of T cell responses to AZD1222 COVID-19 vaccine. The table came from immunoSEQ multiplex PCR; TCRdb's copy has only in-frame clones and leaves some out. The profile covers 150,000 or so clones, with around 90% appearing a single time and more than 3.5% taken by the ten largest. The sequenced sample was peripheral blood, obtained 28 days after the second dose of the MenACWY control vaccine. These receptors were collected from an adult who received the MenACWY meningococcal vaccine as a control. Both conserved end residues are part of each CDR3.

j_call,v_call,cdr3_aa
TRBJ1-1,TRBV5-4,CASSFQWDTEAFF
TRBJ1-4,TRBV6-1,CASSDGGGYEKLFF
TRBJ1-2,TRBV6-5,CASSELGNYGYTF
TRBJ2-5,TRBV9,CASSVGSGRIQETQYF
TRBJ1-1,TRBV9,CASSPQGGWGTEAFF
TRBJ2-1,TRBV27,CASSLGGPSYNEQFF
TRBJ1-1,TRBV18,CASSPPARETEAFF
TRBJ1-5,TRBV18,CASSPTKASNQPQHF
TRBJ1-6,TRBV19,CASRPDRGWSPLHF
TRBJ1-3,TRBV6-5,CASSFSGAQSGNTIYF
TRBJ2-7,TRBV28,CASSSSDRNQSRYEQYF
TRBJ2-1,TRBV12-3/TRBV12-4,CASSLDWYNEQFF
TRBJ2-7,TRBV6-5,CASSYSHRSYEQYF
TRBJ2-3,TRBV11-3,CASSLGRERETDTQYF
TRBJ1-2,TRBV10-3,CATGDSYSAYGYTF
TRBJ1-1,TRBV28,CASRRRLGDTEAFF
TRBJ2-2,TRBV10-3,CAIGSRQDPTGELFF
TRBJ2-7,TRBV28,CASSLPRDRSYEQYF
TRBJ2-2,TRBV7-2,CASSWMSTGVTGELFF
TRBJ2-7,TRBV28,CASNEDRGDEQYF
TRBJ2-3,TRBV9,CASSAGGYTTDTQYF
TRBJ2-1,TRBV7-2,CASSTGGGQFF
TRBJ2-7,TRBV5-4,CASSPGATSGADYEQYF
TRBJ1-2,TRBV6-6,CASSLTQGAVHYGYTF
TRBJ2-7,TRBV6-2/TRBV6-3,CASSYPQSGSRGEQYF
TRBJ1-5,TRBV30,CAWSAGQAFNQPQHF
TRBJ2-5,TRBV24-1,CATSDWKQGAPEETQYF